This T cell receptor (beta chain) stems from a study of CD8 T cells in Susac syndrome. The RNA, about 0.5 to 1 ug, was put through reverse transcription using random hexamers. An immunoSEQ multiplex PCR generated amplified TCR beta CDR3 products spanning 54 Vbeta and 13 Jbeta. TCRdb analysed the immunoSEQ multiplex PCR reads with MiXCR anew, one entry per CDR3 protein. The sample records some 120,000 distinct CDR3 sequences, about 95% being singletons. This clonotype appeared a single time. Its antigen is still unknown. CD8+ and CD4+ blood T cells underwent TCR beta sequencing. Through negative isolation, CD4+ and CD8+ T cells were obtained, while TEMRA cells were enriched using FACS. Whole-study findings and limits: It was acknowledged by the study that relatively few individuals were included in its TCR sequencing and HLA analysis.

Trimming at V came to 0 bases and at J to 3 bases, leaving 3 bases not matched to a gene. This CDR3 region has 15 residues. Germline CDR1 reads LGHDT; CDR2 reads YNNKEL (reference sequence). Sequenced: CD4+ T cells from PBMCs. The origin of this receptor is a human donor with multiple sclerosis. The chain joins TRBV3-1 to TRBJ2-3, with 7 nucleotides matching TRBD2. The CDR3 loop is CASSQETSRTDTQYF. Here the CDR3 DNA reads TGTGCCAGCAGCCAAGAGACTAGCAGAACAGATACGCAGTATTTT.